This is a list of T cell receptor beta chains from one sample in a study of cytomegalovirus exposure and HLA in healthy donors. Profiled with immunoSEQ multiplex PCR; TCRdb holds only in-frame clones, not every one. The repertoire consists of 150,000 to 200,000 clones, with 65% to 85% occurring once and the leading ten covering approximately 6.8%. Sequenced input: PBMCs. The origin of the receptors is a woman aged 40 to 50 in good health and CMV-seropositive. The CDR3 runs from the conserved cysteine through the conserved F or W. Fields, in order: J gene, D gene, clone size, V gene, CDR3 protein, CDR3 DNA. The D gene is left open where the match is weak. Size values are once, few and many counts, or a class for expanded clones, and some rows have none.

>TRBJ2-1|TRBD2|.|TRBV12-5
CASGSGGMSSYNEQFF
TGTGCTAGTGGTTCGGGGGGGATGAGCTCCTACAATGAGCAGTTCTTC
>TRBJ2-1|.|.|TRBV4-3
CASSQDNNEGSSYNEQFF
TGCGCCAGCAGCCAAGATAATAACGAGGGTAGCTCCTACAATGAGCAGTTCTTC
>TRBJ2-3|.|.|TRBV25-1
CASSERVRTDTQYF
TGTGCCAGCAGTGAAAGAGTCCGCACAGATACGCAGTATTTT
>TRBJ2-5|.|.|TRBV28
CASSLRDRFGRTQYF
TGTGCCAGCAGTTTACGGGATAGGTTTGGAAGGACCCAGTACTTC
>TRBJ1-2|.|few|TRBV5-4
CASSLGRFANYGYTF
TGTGCCAGCAGCTTGGGGAGGTTCGCCAACTATGGCTACACCTTC
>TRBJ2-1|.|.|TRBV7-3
CASSLGAGRYNEQFF
TGTGCCAGCAGCCTCGGGGCGGGGAGATACAATGAGCAGTTCTTC
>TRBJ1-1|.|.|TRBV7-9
CASSVGLHDEAFF
TGTGCCAGCAGCGTCGGACTCCACGATGAAGCTTTCTTT
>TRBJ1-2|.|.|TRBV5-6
CASSYKDRPYGYTF
TGTGCCAGCAGCTACAAAGACAGGCCCTATGGCTACACCTTC
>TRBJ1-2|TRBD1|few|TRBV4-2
CASTGTGGRYGYTF
TGTGCCAGCACCGGGACAGGGGGCCGCTATGGCTACACCTTC
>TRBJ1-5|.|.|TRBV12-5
CASGFRENQPQHF
TGTGCTAGTGGTTTCCGGGAGAATCAGCCCCAGCATTTT
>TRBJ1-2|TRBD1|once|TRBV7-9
CASSPTGTGGGYTF
TGTGCCAGCAGCCCAACCGGGACAGGGGGAGGCTACACCTTC
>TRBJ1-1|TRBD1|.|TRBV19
CASSPPDRGYTEAFF
TGTGCCAGTTCACCCCCCGACAGGGGTTATACTGAAGCTTTCTTT
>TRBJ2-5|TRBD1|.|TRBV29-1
CSVEDPGQETQYF
TGCAGCGTTGAAGATCCGGGACAGGAGACCCAGTACTTC
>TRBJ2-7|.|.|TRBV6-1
CASSAGTTEYEQYF
TGTGCCAGCAGCGCCGGCACTACCGAGTACGAGCAGTACTTC
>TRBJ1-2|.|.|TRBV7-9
CASSEDIDYGYTF
TGTGCCAGCAGCGAAGACATAGACTATGGCTACACCTTC
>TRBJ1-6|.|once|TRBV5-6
CASSPVSYNSPLHF
TGTGCCAGCAGCCCAGTCTCCTATAATTCACCCCTCCACTTT
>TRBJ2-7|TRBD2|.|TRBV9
CASSPRGSGTSYEQYF
TGTGCCAGCAGCCCCCGGGGTAGCGGGACCTCCTACGAGCAGTACTTC
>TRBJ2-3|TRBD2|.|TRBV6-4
CASSLAGALDTQYF
TGTGCCAGCAGTCTAGCGGGGGCCCTAGATACGCAGTATTTT
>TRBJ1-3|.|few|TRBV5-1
CASSLERDRPGNTIYF
TGCGCCAGCAGCTTGGAGAGGGATCGGCCTGGAAACACCATATATTTT
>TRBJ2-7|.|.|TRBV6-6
CASSYFPGSYEQYF
TGTGCCAGCAGTTACTTCCCGGGTTCCTACGAGCAGTACTTC
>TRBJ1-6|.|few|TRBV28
CASSPWEGRSSPLHF
TGTGCCAGCAGCCCCTGGGAGGGGAGGAGTTCACCCCTCCACTTT
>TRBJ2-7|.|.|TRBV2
CASSDGFYEQYF
TGTGCCAGCAGTGACGGTTTCTACGAGCAGTACTTC
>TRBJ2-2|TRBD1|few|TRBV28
CASSYVAWGTENTGELFF
TGTGCCAGCAGCTATGTTGCTTGGGGGACAGAGAACACCGGGGAGCTGTTTTTT
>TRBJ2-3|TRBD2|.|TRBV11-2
CASSLGITSGATQYF
TGTGCCAGCAGCTTAGGCATCACTAGCGGGGCTACGCAGTATTTT
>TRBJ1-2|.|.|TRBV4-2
CASSQFRQGNYGYTF
TGTGCCAGCAGCCAGTTCCGCCAGGGGAACTATGGCTACACCTTC
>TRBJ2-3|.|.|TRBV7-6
CASSSNNNRASTDTQYF
TGTGCCAGCAGCTCGAACAATAACAGGGCGAGCACAGATACGCAGTATTTT
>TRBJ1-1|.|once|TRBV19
CASSIDRDTEAFF
TGTGCCAGTAGTATAGATCGAGACACTGAAGCTTTCTTT
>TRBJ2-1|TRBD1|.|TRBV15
CATSRIGTGDNEQFF
TGTGCCACCAGCAGAATAGGGACAGGGGACAATGAGCAGTTCTTC
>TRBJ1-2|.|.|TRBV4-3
CASSQEIGSANYGYTF
TGCGCCAGCAGCCAAGAGATCGGCAGCGCTAACTATGGCTACACCTTC
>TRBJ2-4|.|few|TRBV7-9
CASSLGGENIQYF
TGTGCCAGCAGCTTAGGGGGGGAAAACATTCAGTACTTC
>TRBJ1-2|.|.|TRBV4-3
CASSQSPEGRGGYTF
TGCGCCAGCAGTCAATCCCCTGAGGGGCGGGGTGGCTACACCTTC
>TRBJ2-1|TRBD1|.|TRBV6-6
CASSYHPGQGRNEQFF
TGTGCCAGCAGTTACCACCCGGGACAGGGTCGAAATGAGCAGTTCTTC
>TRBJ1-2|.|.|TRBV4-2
CASSQEQVDYGYTF
TGTGCCAGCAGTCAAGAACAGGTCGACTATGGCTACACCTTC
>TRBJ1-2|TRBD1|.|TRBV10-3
CAISEGQGQYGYTF
TGTGCCATCAGTGAGGGACAGGGGCAATATGGCTACACCTTC
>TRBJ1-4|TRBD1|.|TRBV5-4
CASSPGQDNEKLFF
TGTGCCAGCAGCCCGGGACAGGATAATGAAAAACTGTTTTTT
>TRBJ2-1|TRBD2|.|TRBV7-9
CSSSLAPTSGGIF
TGTTCCAGCAGCTTAGCCCCAACTAGCGGGGGGATCTTC
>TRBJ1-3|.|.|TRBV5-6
CASSRGARSLTFDTIYF
TGTGCCAGCAGCCGGGGGGCTAGGAGCCTGACCTTTGACACCATATATTTT
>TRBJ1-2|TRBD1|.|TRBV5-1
CASSLGGQGPGYTF
TGCGCCAGCAGCTTGGGGGGACAGGGGCCCGGCTACACCTTC
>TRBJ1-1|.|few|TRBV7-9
CASSLVAGGGTEAFF
TGTGCCAGCAGCTTAGTCGCGGGGGGAGGCACTGAAGCTTTCTTT
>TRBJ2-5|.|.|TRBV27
CASSRERIREQYF
TGTGCCAGCAGCCGAGAGAGGATTAGGGAGCAGTACTTC
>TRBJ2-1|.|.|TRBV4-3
CASSQDRNAIYNEQFF
TGCGCCAGCAGCCAAGACAGGAACGCGATCTACAATGAGCAGTTCTTC
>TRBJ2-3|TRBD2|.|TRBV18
CASSQNPSGRSTDTQYF
TGTGCCAGCTCACAAAACCCTAGCGGGAGAAGCACAGATACGCAGTATTTT
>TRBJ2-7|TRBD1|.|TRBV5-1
CASSDDRGPYEQYF
TGCGCCAGCAGCGATGACAGGGGGCCCTACGAGCAGTACTTC
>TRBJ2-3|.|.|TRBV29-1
CSVQTGDTQYF
TGCAGCGTTCAGACAGGAGATACGCAGTATTTT
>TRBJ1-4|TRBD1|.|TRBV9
CASSVGQDSSEKLFF
TGTGCCAGCAGCGTGGGACAGGACTCTAGTGAAAAACTGTTTTTT
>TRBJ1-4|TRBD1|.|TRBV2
CASSGDRGREKLFF
TGTGCCAGCAGTGGCGACAGGGGGCGGGAAAAACTGTTTTTT
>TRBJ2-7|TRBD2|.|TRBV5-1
CASSFGLAGSLVYEQYF
TGCGCCAGCAGCTTCGGGCTAGCGGGGAGCCTCGTTTACGAGCAGTACTTC
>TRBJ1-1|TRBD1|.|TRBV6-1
CASSPRTGLNTEAFF
TGTGCCAGCAGTCCCCGGACAGGGTTGAACACTGAAGCTTTCTTT
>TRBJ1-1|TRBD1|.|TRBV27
CASRGQVNSNTEAFF
TGTGCCAGCAGAGGACAGGTAAACTCTAACACTGAAGCTTTCTTT
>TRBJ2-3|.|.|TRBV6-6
CASEFGDTQYF
TGTGCCAGCGAATTCGGAGATACGCAGTATTTT
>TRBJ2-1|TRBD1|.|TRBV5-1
CASSLGPTGGDNEQFF
TGCGCCAGCAGCTTGGGTCCGACAGGGGGCGACAATGAGCAGTTCTTC
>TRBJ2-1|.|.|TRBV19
CASRTPGLNNEQFF
TGTGCCAGTAGGACTCCCGGACTTAACAATGAGCAGTTCTTC
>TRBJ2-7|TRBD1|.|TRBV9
CASSIAGQGDEQYF
TGTGCCAGCAGCATTGCGGGACAGGGAGACGAGCAGTACTTC
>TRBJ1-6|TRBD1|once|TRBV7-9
CASSLGGDSNSPLHF
TGTGCCAGCAGCTTAGGAGGGGACAGTAATTCACCCCTCCACTTT
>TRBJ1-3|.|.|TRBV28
CASSFRGNGNTIYF
TGTGCCAGCAGTTTTAGGGGGAATGGAAACACCATATATTTT
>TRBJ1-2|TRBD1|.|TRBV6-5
CASREGQGRGYTF
TGTGCCAGCAGGGAAGGACAGGGTCGGGGCTACACCTTC
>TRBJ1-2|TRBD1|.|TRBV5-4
CASSFLDRDGGYTF
TGTGCCAGCAGCTTCCTGGACAGGGACGGCGGCTACACCTTC